What follows is one T cell receptor beta chain and its context. This sample is part of a study of OX40 agonist ivuxolimab in advanced cancers. The repertoire was sequenced with immunoSEQ multiplex PCR; TCRdb's copy has only in-frame clones and lacks some. Among over 30,000 clones listed, roughly four fifths were seen once. The TCR originated in an adult with an advanced solid tumor such as melanoma, head and neck, liver or kidney cancer. The source was CD4+ or CD8+ T cells sorted from blood, collected in a trial of the OX40 agonist ivuxolimab.

CDR3 nucleotides: TGTGCCAGCAGAAAAGCGGGTGGTTACAATGAGCAGTTCTTC. Amino acids: CASRKAGGYNEQFF. This chain uses TRBV25-1 with TRBJ2-1, with D tentatively TRBD2 (6 bases). Germline lookup yields CDR1 MGHDK and CDR2 SYGVNS. V lost 6 bases and J 4 bases, leaving 13 bases between the germline ends. The CDR3 covers 14 residues.